This record concerns one TCR beta chain sequence. Method: immunoSEQ multiplex PCR; TCRdb's copy keeps in-frame clones and lacks some. Of around 76,000 clones listed, around 94% were seen once; the top ten hold about 6%. The sample belongs to a study of control samples from healthy donors and cancer patients. In germline, CDR1 is SGHRS, CDR2 YFSETQ. V was cut by 3 bases and J by 1 base, with 7 bases left in between. This CDR3 is 13 amino acids long. The clonotype comes from a woman between 40 and 50 years old in good health. Source material: blood. The rearrangement joins TRBV5-1 to TRBJ1-1, with D possibly being TRBD1 (5 bases). In DNA, the CDR3 is TGCGCCAGCAGCTGGCAGGGGAACACTGAAGCTTTCTTT. It specifies CASSWQGNTEAFF.